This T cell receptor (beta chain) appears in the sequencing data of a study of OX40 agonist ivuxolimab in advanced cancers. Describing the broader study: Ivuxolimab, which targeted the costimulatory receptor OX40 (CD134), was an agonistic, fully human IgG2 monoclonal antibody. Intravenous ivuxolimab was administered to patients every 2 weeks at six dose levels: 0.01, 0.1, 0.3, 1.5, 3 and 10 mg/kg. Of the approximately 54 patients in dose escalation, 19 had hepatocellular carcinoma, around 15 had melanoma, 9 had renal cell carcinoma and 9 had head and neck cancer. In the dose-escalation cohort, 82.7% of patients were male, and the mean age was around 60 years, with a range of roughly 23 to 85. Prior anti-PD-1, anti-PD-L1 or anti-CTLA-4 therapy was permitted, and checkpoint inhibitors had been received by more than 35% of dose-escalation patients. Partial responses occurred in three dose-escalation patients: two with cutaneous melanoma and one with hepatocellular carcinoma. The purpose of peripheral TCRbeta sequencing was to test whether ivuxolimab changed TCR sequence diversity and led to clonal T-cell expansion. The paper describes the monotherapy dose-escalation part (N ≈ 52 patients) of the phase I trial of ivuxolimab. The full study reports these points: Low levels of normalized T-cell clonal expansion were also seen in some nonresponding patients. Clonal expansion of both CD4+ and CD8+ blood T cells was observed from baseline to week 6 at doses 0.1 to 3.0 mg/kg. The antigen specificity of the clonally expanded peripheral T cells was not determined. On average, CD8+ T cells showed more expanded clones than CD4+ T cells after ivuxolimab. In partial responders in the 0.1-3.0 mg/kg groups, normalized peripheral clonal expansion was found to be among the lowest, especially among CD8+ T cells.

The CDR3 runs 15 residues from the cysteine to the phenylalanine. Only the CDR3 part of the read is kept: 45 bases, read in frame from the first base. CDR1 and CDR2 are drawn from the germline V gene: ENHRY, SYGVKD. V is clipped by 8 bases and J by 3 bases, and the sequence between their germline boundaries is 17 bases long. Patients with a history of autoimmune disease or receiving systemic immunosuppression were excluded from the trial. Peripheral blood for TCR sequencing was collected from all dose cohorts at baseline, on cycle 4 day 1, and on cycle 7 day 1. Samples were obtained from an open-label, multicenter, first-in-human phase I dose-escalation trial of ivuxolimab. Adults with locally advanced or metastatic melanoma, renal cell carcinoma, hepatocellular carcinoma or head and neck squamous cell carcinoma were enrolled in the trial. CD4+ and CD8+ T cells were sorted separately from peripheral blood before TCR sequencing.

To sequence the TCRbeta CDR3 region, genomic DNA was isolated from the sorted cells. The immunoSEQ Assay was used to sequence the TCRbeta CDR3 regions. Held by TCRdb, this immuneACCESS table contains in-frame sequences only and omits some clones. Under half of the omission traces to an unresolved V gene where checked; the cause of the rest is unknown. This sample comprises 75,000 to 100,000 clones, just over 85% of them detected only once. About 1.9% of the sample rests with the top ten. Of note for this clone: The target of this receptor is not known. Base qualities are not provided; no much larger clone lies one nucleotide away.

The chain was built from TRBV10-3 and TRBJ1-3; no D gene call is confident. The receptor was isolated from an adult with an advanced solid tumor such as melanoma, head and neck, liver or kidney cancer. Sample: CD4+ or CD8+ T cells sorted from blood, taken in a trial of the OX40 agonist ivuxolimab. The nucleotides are TGTGCCATCTCAGACCCGGAGTACCATGGAAACACCATATATTTT. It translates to CAISDPEYHGNTIYF.